This is a list of T cell receptor beta chains from one sample in a study of PD-1 blockade in mismatch repair-deficient tumors. Profiled with immunoSEQ multiplex PCR; TCRdb holds only in-frame clones, not every one. This repertoire shows under 95,000 clones, approximately 81% found once; its top ten account for less than 6%. Source: peripheral blood, taken 44 weeks after starting pembrolizumab. The source of these receptors is an adult with mismatch repair-deficient cancer. CDR3s include the opening cysteine and the closing phenylalanine or tryptophan. Fields, in order: V gene, clone size, J gene, D gene, CDR3 DNA, CDR3 protein. D genes are given only for firm matches. Clone size is given for some rows only: seen once, a few or many times, or a class if the clone is expanded.

TRBV14	NA	TRBJ1-1	NA	TGTGCCAGCAGCCAAGTGCGGGGGGCTGAAGCTTTCTTT	CASSQVRGAEAFF
TRBV7-9	NA	TRBJ2-3	NA	TGTGCCAGCAGCCTTTTAGATACGCAGTATTTT	CASSLLDTQYF
TRBV7-7	NA	TRBJ2-2	TRBD1	TGTGCTAGCAGCTTAACACCGGGACAGGGGAACACCGGGGAGCTGTTTTTT	CASSLTPGQGNTGELFF
TRBV18	NA	TRBJ1-2	NA	TGTGCCAGCTCACCAGCGGTCCAAAACTGGGGTGGCTACACCTTC	CASSPAVQNWGGYTF
TRBV7-2	NA	TRBJ2-3	TRBD2	TGTGCCAGCAGCTTAGGTGGAGCGGGACCCGATACGCAGTATTTT	CASSLGGAGPDTQYF
TRBV11-2	NA	TRBJ2-3	TRBD2	TGTGCCAGCAGCTTAGCCGCCCTAGCGGCCAGCACAGATACGCAGTATTTT	CASSLAALAASTDTQYF
TRBV2	NA	TRBJ2-6	NA	TGTGCCAGCAGTGTACAGCTCTCTGGGGCCAACGTCCTGACTTTC	CASSVQLSGANVLTF
TRBV7-9	once	TRBJ2-1	NA	TGTGCCAGCAGCTTATTTACGGGAGAAGGATTCTACAATGAGCAGTTCTTC	CASSLFTGEGFYNEQFF
TRBV9	NA	TRBJ1-2	NA	TGTGCCAGCAGCCCCCTTGGCAGGGGAAGCTATGGCTACACCTTC	CASSPLGRGSYGYTF
TRBV6-1	NA	TRBJ2-7	TRBD1	TGTGCCAGCAGTGAAGCGCTGCAGGGGGTCTACGAGCAGTACTTC	CASSEALQGVYEQYF
TRBV5-4	NA	TRBJ1-1	NA	TGTGCCAGCAGTTTAAAGGGGGGATATAAGAAAGCTTTCTTT	CASSLKGGYKKAFF
TRBV4-2	NA	TRBJ2-3	TRBD2	TGTGCCAGCAGCCAAGGGACTAGCGGATTGAGCACAGATACGCAGTATTTT	CASSQGTSGLSTDTQYF
TRBV7-9	once	TRBJ2-5	NA	TGTGCCAGCAGCCAACAAGAGACCCAGTACTTC	CASSQQETQYF
TRBV9	NA	TRBJ2-3	TRBD1	TGTGCCAGCAGCGTAGAGGGACAGGGGGCAGATACGCAGTATTTT	CASSVEGQGADTQYF
TRBV4-1	NA	TRBJ2-7	NA	TGCGCCAGCAGCCAGGGGAGGATGCCCCCTTCCTACGAGCAGTACTTC	CASSQGRMPPSYEQYF
TRBV19	once	TRBJ1-1	NA	TGTGCCAGTAGTATGAGCCAGATTATGAACACTGAAGCTTTCTTT	CASSMSQIMNTEAFF
TRBV7-9	NA	TRBJ2-1	NA	TGTGCCAGCAGCTCCGGGAACTCCTACAATGAGCAGTTCTTC	CASSSGNSYNEQFF
TRBV7-2	NA	TRBJ1-2	NA	TGTGCCAGCAGCTTAGGGGGGAGAGGGGGACGGAGTTTTGGCTACACCTTC	CASSLGGRGGRSFGYTF
TRBV6-4	NA	TRBJ1-2	NA	TGTGCCAGCAGTGAGCGGGGATATGGCTACACCTTC	CASSERGYGYTF
TRBV11-2	few	TRBJ2-7	NA	TGTGCCAGCAGCCCTTACGTGGTTCCCTACGAGCAGTACTTC	CASSPYVVPYEQYF
TRBV29-1	NA	TRBJ1-3	NA	TGCAGCGTTGTGGAAGGGGCCCGCTCTGGAAACACCATATATTTT	CSVVEGARSGNTIYF
TRBV9	NA	TRBJ1-3	NA	TGTGCCAGCAGCGTAGCCAGCTCTGGAAACACCATATATTTT	CASSVASSGNTIYF
TRBV11-2	NA	TRBJ1-3	NA	TGTGCCAGCAGCTTAGGAGGAAACACCATATATTTT	CASSLGGNTIYF
TRBV19	NA	TRBJ1-3	NA	TGTGCCAGTAGGGTACTAACTAGCGCGCTCTCTGGAAACACCATATATTTT	CASRVLTSALSGNTIYF
TRBV2	NA	TRBJ1-3	NA	TGTGCCAGCAGTGACTTAGGAATTGGAAACACCATATATTTT	CASSDLGIGNTIYF
TRBV6-5	NA	TRBJ2-3	NA	TGTGCCAGCAGCCCCACCCCAGATACGCAGTATTTT	CASSPTPDTQYF
TRBV28	once	TRBJ2-2	TRBD2	TGTGCCATCTCGTCCGGGACTAGCGGGAGAGGGGGGGAGCTGTTTTTT	CAISSGTSGRGGELFF
TRBV29-1	NA	TRBJ2-1	NA	TGCAGCGTTTTAATCCAACCTCTCATTGGGGGTTACAATGAGCAGTTCTTC	CSVLIQPLIGGYNEQFF
TRBV30	few	TRBJ1-3	TRBD1	TGTGCCTGGAGCGACGGACAGGGGGCTTATAACACCATATATTTT	CAWSDGQGAYNTIYF
TRBV5-1	NA	TRBJ2-7	NA	TGCGCCAGCAGCTTGGCCGGGGGTCGTATGGGCGAGCAGTACTTC	CASSLAGGRMGEQYF
TRBV19	NA	TRBJ1-1	NA	TGTGCCAGTAGTATAACGGGCGTGAACACTGAAGCTTTCTTT	CASSITGVNTEAFF
TRBV19	NA	TRBJ1-1	TRBD1	TGTGCCAGTGAGACAGGGGCGGGCACTGAAGCTTTCTTT	CASETGAGTEAFF
TRBV4-2	once	TRBJ2-7	NA	TGTGCCAGCAGCCAAACAGGAATGAGTTACGAGCAGTACTTC	CASSQTGMSYEQYF
TRBV5-4	NA	TRBJ2-7	NA	TGTGCCAGCAGCTTGGGGTCCACCGAGCAGTACTTC	CASSLGSTEQYF
TRBV5-1	NA	TRBJ2-3	NA	TGCGCCAGCAGATTCCGCTCTAGCGGCACAGATACGCAGTATTTT	CASRFRSSGTDTQYF
TRBV5-1	NA	TRBJ2-2	TRBD1	TGCGCCAGCAGCCCCCAGGGGGTGGAGCTGTTTTTT	CASSPQGVELFF
TRBV29-1	NA	TRBJ2-7	NA	TGCAGCGTTGAGAACTCCTACGAGCAGTACTTC	CSVENSYEQYF
TRBV13	NA	TRBJ1-1	NA	TGTGCCAGCAGCTTAGGCTTGGGGGGCTGGAACACTGAAGCTTTCTTT	CASSLGLGGWNTEAFF
TRBV7-6	few	TRBJ2-2	NA	TGTGCCAGCAGCTTAGCGGAGGGGACCGGGGAGCTGTTTTTT	CASSLAEGTGELFF
TRBV5-8	NA	TRBJ2-1	TRBD1	TGTGCCAGCAGCTCTCCGGGACAGGGGGTGTATGAGCAGTTCTTC	CASSSPGQGVYEQFF
TRBV7-6	NA	TRBJ2-7	NA	TGTGCCAGCAGCGAGGGGGGGGAGCAGTACTTC	CASSEGGEQYF
TRBV19	NA	TRBJ1-5	NA	TGTGCCAGTAGTACTCCGAGTAGCAATCAGCCCCAGCATTTT	CASSTPSSNQPQHF
TRBV4-3	NA	TRBJ2-1	TRBD1	TGCGCCAGCAGCGTCAACAGGGGGCCCTCCAATGAGCAGTTCTTC	CASSVNRGPSNEQFF
TRBV10-3	NA	TRBJ1-1	NA	TGTGCCACCGGGAGTGGGGCTTTC	CATGSGAF
TRBV28	NA	TRBJ1-3	TRBD1	TGTGCCAGCAGTCCAGGGGGAGGGACTGGAAACACCATATATTTT	CASSPGGGTGNTIYF
TRBV6-5	NA	TRBJ2-5	NA	TGTGCCAGCAGTGCCTCGGGGTGGGAGACCCAGTACTTC	CASSASGWETQYF
TRBV27	NA	TRBJ2-1	NA	TGTGCCAGCAGTTTACGACAGAACCTTGTTCTGGATGAGCAGTTCTTC	CASSLRQNLVLDEQFF
TRBV27	NA	TRBJ1-1	NA	TGTGCCAGCAGTTTCTCCGGGGGCACTGAAGCTTTCTTT	CASSFSGGTEAFF
TRBV30	NA	TRBJ1-6	NA	TGTGCCTGGAGTGTATTGGGAGGATCACCCCTCCACTTT	CAWSVLGGSPLHF
TRBV12-5	NA	TRBJ2-6	TRBD1	TGTGCTAGTGGTTTGGTACTGGGGTTGGGTATACCGGGACAGGGCTTCACTGGGGCCAACGTCCTGACTTTC	CASGLVLGLGIPGQGFTGANVLTF
TRBV6-5	NA	TRBJ2-7	NA	TGTGCCAGCCTCATGGACTACTCCTACGAGCAGTACTTC	CASLMDYSYEQYF
TRBV10-3	few	TRBJ1-1	TRBD1	TGTGCCATCAGGGTACAGGGGGCACAGGACACTGAAGCTTTCTTT	CAIRVQGAQDTEAFF
TRBV5-1	NA	TRBJ2-7	TRBD2	TGCGCCAGCAGCCCCGGACTAGGTACGGATTACGAGCAGTACTTC	CASSPGLGTDYEQYF
TRBV19	NA	TRBJ1-1	NA	TGTGCCAGCAGGTGGAGGGTAGCGGACACTGAAGCTTTCTTT	CASRWRVADTEAFF
TRBV7-2	few	TRBJ2-7	TRBD2	TGTGCCAGCAGCCAGATTGGCGGGAGTATATACGAGCAGTACTTC	CASSQIGGSIYEQYF